Shown below are 28 T cell receptor beta chains from a single sample sequenced in a study of cytomegalovirus exposure and HLA in healthy donors. The PCR was carried out with 60 Vbeta primers and 13 Jbeta primers. The repertoire was sequenced with immunoSEQ multiplex PCR; TCRdb's copy has only in-frame clones and lacks some. Of more than 95,000 clones listed, about three quarters are singletons. Sequencing was done on a sample of PBMCs. Receptors originate from a woman aged 40 to 49 in good health and CMV-seropositive.

J is TRBJ1-4 and V is TRBV18; D ambiguous. The CDR3 length is 14 residues. Germline CDR1 and CDR2: KGHSH and LQKENI. Trimming removed 3 bases from V and 8 bases from J, with 13 bases in between. This chain's CDR3 is CASSPRVRLEKLFF. Here the CDR3 DNA reads TGTGCCAGCTCACCGAGGGTGAGACTCGAAAAACTGTTTTTT.

The chain has TRBV18 and TRBJ1-3; TRBD1 agrees at 7 bases. V shed 5 bases, J shed 1 base, and the junction held 5 bases outside the gene matches. There are 15 residues in the CDR3. Germline loops: CDR1 KGHSH, CDR2 LQKENI. The CDR3 DNA is TGTGCCAGCTCAGTTCAACAGGGGTCTGGAAACACCATATATTTT. Protein product: CASSVQQGSGNTIYF.

The rearrangement uses TRBV9 and TRBJ1-1, with 8 bases identical to TRBD1. The V gene end was trimmed by 4 bases and the J gene end by 1 base; junction bases not matched to a gene: 6. CDR3 length: 15 amino acids. The germline CDR1 and CDR2 sequences are SGDLS and YYNGEE. For the CDR3, the DNA is TGTGCCAGCAGCACCGGGGACAGGCCGAACACTGAAGCTTTCTTT. Its protein is CASSTGDRPNTEAFF.

This chain connects TRBV5-4 to TRBJ1-4, with a tentative D call TRBD1 (5 bases). The germline CDR1 and CDR2 sequences are SGHNT and YYREEE (reference sequence). Trimming left V 4 bases short and J 0 bases short, with 10 bases between. CDR3 length equals 15 residues. The CDR3 coding sequence is TGTGCCAGCAGCCACGACAGCGCAACTAATGAAAAACTGTTTTTT. Protein product: CASSHDSATNEKLFF.

The genes are TRBV13 and TRBJ2-3; 11 bases align to TRBD2. Germline loops: CDR1 PRHDT, CDR2 FYEKMQ (reference sequence). V lost 5 bases to trimming and J lost 5 bases; unmatched junction nucleotides: 9. This CDR3 contains 16 residues. CDR3 DNA sequence: TGTGCCAGCAGCCCTGGCCTAGCGGGAGGTGAAGATACGCAGTATTTT. It translates to CASSPGLAGGEDTQYF.

The chain employs TRBV4-3 and TRBJ2-3, with 10 nucleotides matching TRBD1. Germline loops: CDR1 LGHNA, CDR2 YSLEER. V was pared by 1 base and J by 2 bases, with 6 bases of the junction left unmatched. The CDR3 is 17 residues long. This CDR3 is CASSQAAGTGVTDTQYF. The CDR3 DNA sequence: TGCGCCAGCAGCCAAGCAGCCGGGACAGGGGTCACAGATACGCAGTATTTT.

The V gene is TRBV5-6, the J gene TRBJ1-1; D gene uncertain. Germline V gene data show CDR1 as SGHDT and CDR2 as YYEEEE. The length of the CDR3 is 11 residues. Trimming took off 3 bases at V and 6 bases at J, with 6 bases between the two ends. The CDR3 sequence: CASSSVAEAFF. The DNA of the CDR3 is TGTGCCAGCAGCTCAGTCGCTGAAGCTTTCTTT.

Only one count was recorded for this clone. The chain couples TRBV19 to TRBJ1-5; D ambiguous. This CDR3 contains 19 residues. Trimming stripped 1 base from V and 0 bases from J, with 19 bases between. Germline V lookup: CDR1 LNHDA, CDR2 SQIVND (reference sequence). CDR3 DNA sequence: TGTGCCAGTAGTATAGGAGTACACATTACGGGATATAGCAATCAGCCCCAGCATTTT. This sequence encodes CASSIGVHITGYSNQPQHF.

V usage is TRBV19 and J usage is TRBJ1-3; D possibly corresponds to TRBD1 (5 bases). The CDR3 has 15 residues. The germline CDR1 and CDR2 sequences are LNHDA and SQIVND (reference sequence). V was shortened by 3 bases and J by 1 base, with 10 bases between the two germline ends. The CDR3 bases are TGTGCCAGTAGTATCTATTCAGGGTCTGGAAACACCATATATTTT. It translates to CASSIYSGSGNTIYF.

This chain connects TRBV5-1 to TRBJ2-2; 8 bases match TRBD1. Germline CDR1 and CDR2: SGHRS and YFSETQ. The CDR3 consists of 15 residues. The ends lost 5 bases at V and 4 bases at J; junction bases unmatched: 7. Here the CDR3 reads CASSYGQGSTGELFF. DNA for the CDR3: TGCGCCAGCAGTTACGGACAGGGCAGCACCGGGGAGCTGTTTTTT.

To note about this clone: An end of the junction differs from the germline gene, which may be a read error. The chain employs TRBV15 and TRBJ2-7, with a tentative D call TRBD2 (6 bases). The CDR3 sequence is 15 residues long. CDR1 is LNHNV, CDR2 YYDKDF, per germline (reference sequence). The CDR3: CATSPTGTRGIKRDF. Written as DNA, the CDR3 is TGTGCCACCAGCCCTACTGGGACTCGCGGTATCAAAAGGGACTTC.

The CDR3 protein is CASSLASGGYNEQFF. As DNA, the CDR3 is TGTGCCAGCAGCTTAGCTAGCGGGGGTTACAATGAGCAGTTCTTC. The rearrangement uses TRBV11-1 and TRBJ2-1; 9 bases fit TRBD2. This CDR3 has 15 residues. The germline gives CDR1 SGHAT, CDR2 FQDESV (reference sequence). The ends lost 0 bases at V and 4 bases at J; junction bases unmatched: 1.

The chain employs TRBV28 and TRBJ1-3; D unresolved. Trimming left V 7 bases short and J 0 bases short, with 10 bases between. The CDR3 is 14 residues long. Germline V gene data show CDR1 as MDHEN and CDR2 as SYDVKM. The CDR3 here is CASTRVYSGNTIYF. The CDR3 DNA reads as TGTGCCAGCACACGGGTTTACTCTGGAAACACCATATATTTT.

This chain links TRBV19 with TRBJ1-2; TRBD1 agrees at 9 bases. Losses at the gene ends were 6 bases for V and 13 bases for J; bases not matched to a gene: 21. CDR3 length: 16 amino acids. CDR1 and CDR2 (germline): LNHDA, SQIVND (reference sequence). The CDR3 DNA follows: TGTGCCAGTAGCCACAACACGGCCGGGGGACAGGGTTTGAGCACCTTC. Translated, it gives CASSHNTAGGQGLSTF. Filled out from reference TRBV19 and TRBJ1-2, the complete variable domain reads DGGITQSPKYLFRKEGQNVTLSCEQNLNHDAMYWYRQDPGQGLRLIYYSQIVNDFQKGDIAEGYSVSREKKESFPLTVTSAQKNPTAFYLCASSHNTAGGQGLSTFGSGTRLTVV.

V usage is TRBV5-1 and J usage is TRBJ2-3; the D gene is possibly TRBD2 (6 bases). CDR1 and CDR2 from the germline V gene are SGHRS and YFSETQ. The CDR3 has 15 residues. V was pared by 2 bases and J by 3 bases, with 13 bases between. For the CDR3, the DNA is TGCGCCAGCAGCTTCGGGACTGGGACGACAGATACGCAGTATTTT. Translating it yields CASSFGTGTTDTQYF.

The chain joins TRBV5-1 to TRBJ1-4; D remains ambiguous. This CDR3 has 18 residues. Trimming took off 2 bases at V and 1 base at J, with 18 bases between the two ends. Germline CDR1 reads SGHRS; CDR2 reads YFSETQ. DNA for the CDR3: TGCGCCAGCAGCTTTGATGTGACATCCCTCGAAACTAATGAAAAACTGTTTTTT. Translating gives CASSFDVTSLETNEKLFF.

The chain has TRBV5-6 and TRBJ2-1; tentative D call: TRBD1 (6 bases). The CDR3 is made up of 16 amino acids. V was clipped by 4 bases and J by 0 bases, with 14 bases between them. Germline CDR1 and CDR2: SGHDT and YYEEEE. CDR3 region: CASSVALGGSYNEQFF. CDR3 nucleotides: TGTGCCAGCAGCGTGGCCCTAGGGGGCTCCTACAATGAGCAGTTCTTC.

CDR3 amino acids: CSVEGQASPYEQYF. CDR3 nucleotide sequence: TGCAGCGTTGAAGGGCAGGCCTCACCGTACGAGCAGTACTTC. The V and J genes are TRBV29-1 and TRBJ2-7; D not resolved. V was cut by 1 base and J by 4 bases, with 14 bases left in between. This CDR3 is 14 amino acids long. The germline V gene encodes CDR1 SQVTM and CDR2 ANQGSEA.

This clone was detected only a few times. The chain uses TRBV19 and TRBJ2-7; TRBD2 matches 10 bases. Per germline, CDR1 LNHDA and CDR2 SQIVND (reference sequence). This CDR3 contains 14 residues. Germline trimming cut 7 bases from V and 4 bases from J; bases unmatched to any gene: 7. CDR3 loop: CASTPSGRMYEQYF. In DNA, the CDR3 is TGTGCCAGTACCCCTAGCGGGAGAATGTACGAGCAGTACTTC.

V is TRBV9 and J is TRBJ1-4, with D possibly being TRBD1 (5 bases). V gave up 6 bases and J gave up 6 bases, with 18 bases separating them. The germline CDR1 and CDR2 sequences are SGDLS and YYNGEE. The CDR3 sequence is 15 residues long. The CDR3 reads CASTRSARGDEKLFF. The CDR3 DNA is TGTGCCAGCACCCGATCGGCCCGGGGGGATGAAAAACTGTTTTTT.

The rearrangement links TRBV5-1 to TRBJ2-3; 8 bases align to TRBD2. Unmatched junction bases numbered 3, after V lost 0 bases and J lost 3 bases. CDR3 length equals 15 residues. The germline gives CDR1 SGHRS, CDR2 YFSETQ. The CDR3, as DNA: TGCGCCAGCAGCTTGGCGGGCGGGAGGACAGATACGCAGTATTTT. This translates into CASSLAGGRTDTQYF.

The rearrangement uses TRBV11-2 and TRBJ1-5, with a possible D match to TRBD1 (6 bases). Trimming removed 5 bases from V and 7 bases from J, with 15 bases in between. This CDR3 is 14 amino acids long. Germline V gene sequence: CDR1 SGHAT, CDR2 FQNNGV. In DNA form, the CDR3 reads TGTGCCAGCAGCCCCTCGGGGGGACAACAGCCCCAGCATTTT. It codes for CASSPSGGQQPQHF. Full variable domain (remainder filled in from reference TRBV11-2 and TRBJ1-5): EAGVAQSPRYKIIEKRQSVAFWCNPISGHATLYWYQQILGQGPKLLIQFQNNGVVDDSQLPKDRFSAERLKGVDSTLKIQPAKLEDSAVYLCASSPSGGQQPQHFGDGTRLSIL.

The chain joins TRBV28 to TRBJ2-7; weak D call: TRBD2 (6 bases). Germline-derived CDR1 and CDR2 are MDHEN and SYDVKM. V lost 2 bases and J lost 7, with 15 bases in between. The CDR3 has 14 amino acids. DNA for the CDR3: TGTGCCAGCAGTTTAGGGTACGGGGCGGGGGAGCAGTACTTC. Its translation: CASSLGYGAGEQYF.

The chain uses TRBV11-2 and TRBJ2-2; 9 bases are shared with TRBD1. V lost 5 bases, J lost 1 base, and 14 bases stayed unmatched. This CDR3 is 19 amino acids long. Looked up from germline, CDR1 is SGHAT and CDR2 is FQNNGV. DNA for the CDR3: TGTGCCAGCAGCCACCCCCTGGGGAGGGACAGGGAGAACACCGGGGAGCTGTTTTTT. Protein: CASSHPLGRDRENTGELFF.

This clone turned up a few times. The chain recombines TRBV5-1 with TRBJ1-1; possibly TRBD1 for D (6 bases). The CDR3 runs to 14 residues. The V end was cut by 4 bases, the J end by 1 base, with 11 bases between. CDR1 SGHRS and CDR2 YFSETQ come from the germline V gene. CDR3 sequence reads: CASSLQQGNTEAFF. The CDR3 DNA sequence: TGCGCCAGCAGCCTACAACAGGGGAACACTGAAGCTTTCTTT.

The chain employs TRBV5-6 and TRBJ2-1, with 9 bases matching TRBD1. This CDR3 is 17 amino acids long. The V gene end was trimmed by 4 bases and the J gene end by 5 bases; junction bases not matched to a gene: 13. Germline CDR1 is SGHDT and CDR2 is YYEEEE. As DNA, the CDR3 is TGTGCCAGCAGCCGGATTGCAGGGACAGGGACCCACAATGAGCAGTTCTTC. Protein product: CASSRIAGTGTHNEQFF.

This clone has only a few counts. The rearrangement uses TRBV27 and TRBJ1-2, with TRBD1 as a possible D gene (6 bases). Between the trimmed V and J ends, which lost 10 bases and 4 bases, there was a span of 13 bases. Germline-derived CDR1 and CDR2 are MNHEY and SMNVEV (reference sequence). The CDR3 is 12 amino acids. The CDR3 region has the DNA TGTGCCACTTGGGACATACTCTATGGCTACACCTTC. It specifies CATWDILYGYTF.

J is TRBJ1-1 and V is TRBV28; D might be TRBD1 (5 bases). This CDR3 is 13 amino acids long. Germline V CDR1 and CDR2: MDHEN, SYDVKM. Trimming cost V 6 bases and J 0 bases, with 8 bases left between them. The CDR3 DNA is TGTGCCAGCAGCCGGACACTGAACACTGAAGCTTTCTTT. Amino acid sequence: CASSRTLNTEAFF.